Detailed here is one T cell receptor beta chain. There are a few counts of this clonotype. This receptor's antigen is unknown. No clone much larger than this one lies a single base away; base qualities are absent. The sample originates from a study of T cell repertoires in cytomegalovirus infection (dated by TCRdb to the late 2010s). For the wider study: The peptide stimulations were aimed at well-studied HLA-B-restricted epitopes as well as recently identified HLA-C-restricted CMV epitopes, whose presentation resists viral immunomodulation. Because public TCR beta signatures pointed to carriage of CMV infection together with the matching HLA type, the HLA type of each donor mattered for the analysis. General study outcomes and caveats: The ex vivo response was dominated by HLA-C-restricted CMV-specific TCR beta clonotypes, and the single most frequent clonotype in two of eight donors was supplied by these HLA-C-restricted clonotypes. Carriers of CMV infection plus the relevant HLA type were discriminated by the cumulative frequency of public TCR beta family members in the study cohort and in an independent roughly 320-donor cohort.

In the paper's terms, the treatment or condition label means: in vitro stimulation with specific CMV peptide epitopes to enrich CMV-specific T cells. From the cysteine through the phenylalanine, the CDR3 covers 13 amino acids. Kept here is only the CDR3 DNA, which spans 39 bases and is read in frame from base 1. Trimming takes 3 bases off V and 6 bases off J; junction bases not matched to a gene: 1. Sequences SGHDN (CDR1) and FVKESK (CDR2) are obtained from the germline V gene. The listed sequencing device is Illumina HiSeq 1500. TCRdb itself trimmed the public reads at Q25 with fastp, ran MiXCR and retained productive beta chains. Rows with one shared CDR3 protein collapse into an entry with the most common genes and DNA. The table for this sample lists some 940,000 distinct CDR3 sequences; around 32% of them were counted only once. The biggest ten clones account for 11% to 15% of the sample.

Sample: cultured CD8+ T cells from PBMCs, taken from culture after CMV antigen stimulation. The rearrangement joined TRBV14 to TRBJ1-4, with 7 bases matching TRBD1. The TCR originated in a human donor in good health (CMV status not recorded). Some clones in this sample may be carry-over from other donors' samples. CDR3 sequence: CASSQGQYEKLFF. The bases read TGTGCCAGCAGCCAGGGACAGTATGAAAAACTGTTTTTT.